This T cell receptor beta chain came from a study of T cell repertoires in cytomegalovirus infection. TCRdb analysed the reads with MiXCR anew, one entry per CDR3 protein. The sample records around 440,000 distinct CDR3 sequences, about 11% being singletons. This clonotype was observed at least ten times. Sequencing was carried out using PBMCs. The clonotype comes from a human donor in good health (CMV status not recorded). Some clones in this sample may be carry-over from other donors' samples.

The CDR3 DNA follows: TGTGCCAGCAGTTTATCCAGGGGGCAGGATCAGCCCCAGCATTTT. This translates into CASSLSRGQDQPQHF. The chain is built from TRBV12-3 or TRBV12-4 and TRBJ1-5, with TRBD1 matching 8 bases. Trimming removed 2 bases from V and 5 bases from J; junction bases left unmatched: 5. The CDR3 is made up of 15 amino acids.